The T cell receptor beta chain under discussion was sequenced for a study of cytomegalovirus exposure and HLA in healthy donors. In nominal health when sampled, donors likely had unrecorded immune exposures nonetheless. Amplification used 60 Vbeta primers and 13 Jbeta primers. Here immunoSEQ multiplex PCR was the method, and the copy in TCRdb shows in-frame clones only, minus some. Altogether 85,000 to 120,000 clones are present, about 75% being singletons, with the ten largest covering around 2.8%. In regard to this clone: Its matching antigen is unknown.

Broader study findings: Accurate predictions that matched the HLA-A and HLA-B alleles of most subjects were reportedly made from TCR beta sequences. In a later analysis, DRB1 alleles had the most associated TCRs; HLA-C alleles the fewest. Cytomegalovirus association was assigned to about 150 TCR beta chains.

The CDR3 consists of 15 residues. Trimming left V 4 bases short and J 0 bases short, with 13 bases between. Germline V gene sequence: CDR1 SEHNR, CDR2 FQNEAQ (reference sequence). The specimen sequenced was PBMCs. The origin of this receptor is a male donor in good health and CMV-seropositive. V usage is TRBV7-9 and J usage is TRBJ2-7; D is uncertain. The CDR3 sequence: CASSSEPSSSYEQYF. The CDR3 bases are TGTGCCAGCAGCTCCGAGCCCTCGTCCTCCTACGAGCAGTACTTC.